This T cell receptor beta chain is from a study of OX40 agonist ivuxolimab in advanced cancers. CDR3 length equals 15 residues. V was shortened by 6 bases and J by 0 bases, with 14 bases between the two germline ends. Germline CDR1 LNHDA, CDR2 SQIVND (reference sequence). Points from the study as a whole: The antigens recognized by the expanded peripheral T cells, that is their antigen specificity, were not determined. Compared with CD4+, CD8+ T cells on average had more expanded clones. There was clonal expansion of CD4+ and CD8+ blood T cells by week 6 at 0.1 to 3.0 mg/kg.

As to this clone: Antigen unknown.

TCRdb keeps only in-frame clones here, not all; method: immunoSEQ multiplex PCR. Of 65,000 or so clones listed, roughly 90% are singletons. The sequence was collected from an adult with an advanced solid tumor such as melanoma, head and neck, liver or kidney cancer. The chain is built from TRBV19 and TRBJ1-1, with TRBD1 as a possible D gene (5 bases). The sample was CD4+ or CD8+ T cells sorted from blood, taken in a trial of the OX40 agonist ivuxolimab. CDR3 sequence (DNA): TGTGCCAGTAGGACAAGACAGAGGATGAACACTGAAGCTTTCTTT. This codes for CASRTRQRMNTEAFF.